The T cell receptor beta chain described here comes from a study of blood T cells in healthy people across ages. Study outcomes and limitations: It was found that TCR beta diversity correlated strongly with the percentage of naive T cells.

Remarks on this clonotype: The antigen is unknown.

Then a second PCR, running about 6 to 12 cycles, was carried out with a sample-barcoded 5' primer and a J-beta primer mix. The study obtained at least 3 million CDR3-containing paired-end reads from every sample. From the 5' RACE reads, TCRdb called clonotypes with MiXCR, one entry per CDR3 protein. The table has fewer than 1.5 million distinct CDR3 sequences, 42% seen once; the top ten hold roughly 8.2%. CDR1 is DFQATT, CDR2 SNEGSKA, per germline (reference sequence). CDR3 length: 14 residues. V dropped 6 bases and J dropped 7 bases, with 19 bases sitting between them. The receptor comes from a woman in her late teens or twenties in good health. The rearrangement links TRBV20-1 to TRBJ2-4, with D maybe TRBD1 (5 bases). Sequenced: blood. CDR3 nucleotide sequence: TGCAGTGCACAACAGGTTCACGGAATTAACATTCAGTACTTC. Translating it yields CSAQQVHGINIQYF.